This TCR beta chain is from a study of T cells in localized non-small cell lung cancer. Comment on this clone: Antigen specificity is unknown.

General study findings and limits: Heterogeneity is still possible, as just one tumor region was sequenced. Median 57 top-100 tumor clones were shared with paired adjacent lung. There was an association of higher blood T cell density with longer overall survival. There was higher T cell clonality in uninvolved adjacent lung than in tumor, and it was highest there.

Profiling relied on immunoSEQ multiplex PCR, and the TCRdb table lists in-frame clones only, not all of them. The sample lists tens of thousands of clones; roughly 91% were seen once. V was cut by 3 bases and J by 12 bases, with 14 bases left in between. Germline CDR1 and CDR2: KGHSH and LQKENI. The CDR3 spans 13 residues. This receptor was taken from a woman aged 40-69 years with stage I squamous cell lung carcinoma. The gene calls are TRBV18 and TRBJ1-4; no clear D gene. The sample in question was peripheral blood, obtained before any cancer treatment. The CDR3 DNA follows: TGTGCCAGCTCACCGACCCAAGAACATCAACTGTTTTTT. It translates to CASSPTQEHQLFF.